The next 8 T cell receptor beta chains were all read from a single sample in a study of blood T cell repertoires in COVID-19. TCRdb's table, derived via immunoSEQ multiplex PCR, lists solely in-frame clones and lacks some. This sample has 150,000 to 180,000 clones, with 80% found just once. Sequenced: peripheral blood. The receptors originated from a man in his sixties with acute or convalescent COVID-19.

This rearrangement joins TRBV7-2 to TRBJ2-5; TRBD2 is a possible D gene (7 bases). Germline V lookup: CDR1 SGHTA, CDR2 FQGNSA. CDR3 length: 16 amino acids. V was cut by 4 bases and J by 7 bases, with 22 bases left in between. The CDR3 DNA reads TGTGCCAGCAGCTCATCCGGGGGGCGGGGGTCCGGGACCCAGTACTTC. This codes for CASSSSGGRGSGTQYF.

The V gene is TRBV19, the J gene TRBJ1-4; D remains ambiguous. This CDR3 contains 16 residues. V was trimmed by 1 base and J by 13 bases, leaving 22 bases between them. CDR1 is LNHDA, CDR2 SQIVND, per germline (reference sequence). CDR3 nucleotides: TGTGCCAGTAGTATAGGAGGTTTACCACTATCAAGCGGACTGTTTTTT. Its protein product is CASSIGGLPLSSGLFF.

The chain employs TRBV7-8 and TRBJ1-1, with 7 positions matching TRBD1. V lost 5 bases, J lost 11 bases, and 11 bases stayed unmatched. Germline assignment: CDR1 SGHVS and CDR2 FQNEAQ. The CDR3 sequence is 13 residues long. CDR3 residues: CASSQEGARHAFF. In DNA, the CDR3 is TGTGCCAGCAGCCAGGAGGGGGCTCGTCACGCTTTCTTT.

This clone was detected once. This sequence joins TRBV7-3 and TRBJ1-2, with unresolved D. Between the trimmed V and J ends, which lost 0 bases and 8 bases, there was a span of 10 bases. Germline loops: CDR1 SGHTA, CDR2 FQGTGA. The CDR3 has 13 residues. CDR3 DNA sequence: TGTGCCAGCAGCTTAACCCCCATGGCAGGCTACACCTTC. Translated: CASSLTPMAGYTF.

This sequence joins TRBV5-5 and TRBJ2-7, with D possibly TRBD1 on 6 matching bases. Per germline, CDR1 SGHKS and CDR2 YYEKEE (reference sequence). The CDR3 length is 14 residues. V gave up 0 bases and J gave up 2 bases, with 9 bases separating them. DNA for the CDR3: TGTGCCAGCAGCTTGGGACAGGTGGCCTACGAGCAGTACTTC. Amino acids: CASSLGQVAYEQYF.

This clone was seen once. This chain connects TRBV7-8 to TRBJ1-5; 9 bases map to TRBD1. Germline values: CDR1 SGHVS, CDR2 FQNEAQ. CDR3 size: 17 residues. After removal of 2 bases from V and 4 bases from J, the junction contained 9 bases not matched to a gene. CDR3 protein: CASSLWDRDGLNQPQHF. In DNA form, the CDR3 reads TGTGCCAGCAGCTTATGGGACAGGGATGGTCTTAATCAGCCCCAGCATTTT.

Regarding this clone: Other nucleotide sequences from this sample produce the same CDR3. The CDR3 region has the DNA TGTGCCAGCACCGGAGGGCGGGATACGCAGTATTTT. This codes for CASTGGRDTQYF. This sequence joins TRBV12-3 or TRBV12-4 and TRBJ2-3, with D possibly TRBD2 on 6 matching bases. V was pared by 7 bases and J by 6 bases, with 11 bases between. The CDR3 loop spans 12 amino acids.

This clone was seen just once. The J gene is TRBJ1-1, the V gene TRBV25-1; weak D call: TRBD1 (6 bases). V gave up 3 bases and J gave up 4 bases, with 12 bases separating them. From germline, CDR1 is MGHDK and CDR2 SYGVNS. The CDR3 loop spans 14 amino acids. CDR3 protein: CASSDLQGLTEAFF. The CDR3, as DNA: TGTGCCAGCAGTGATTTACAGGGCCTCACTGAAGCTTTCTTT. Combining the CDR3 with reference TRBV25-1 and TRBJ1-1 gives the whole variable domain EADIYQTPRYLVIGTGKKITLECSQTMGHDKMYWYQQDPGMELHLIHYSYGVNSTEKGDLSSESTVSRIRTEHFPLTLESARPSHTSQYLCASSDLQGLTEAFFGQGTRLTVV.